This T cell receptor beta chain was profiled in a study of blood T cell repertoires in COVID-19 (dated by TCRdb to about 2020). The study in broad terms: Samples covering the acute and convalescent phases of COVID-19 were provided by collaborators in the United States, Italy and Spain. Nearly every sample came with metadata listing a de-identified subject ID, COVID-19 status, age in years and sex. The dataset comprised deeply sampled blood TCRbeta repertoires from subjects exposed to, actively infected with, or recovered from COVID-19. Where available, HLA class I and class II types were obtained from metadata supplied by the sample provider rather than from assay-based typing. Samples were obtained from the ongoing ImmuneRACE study (first 160 participants) and from 1,254 subjects provided by 6 global collaborators. The material from the prospective study consisted of cDNA or gDNA derived from T cells, B-cell-depleted T cells, or PBMCs. The repertoires were made available in a free public database intended to serve as a resource for research on the immune response to SARS-CoV-2. Summary of the overall study and its limitations: Clinical and demographic metadata were provided uncurated, with the amount varying by source and participant.

TCRbeta CDR3 regions were amplified from genomic DNA using the immunoSEQ Assay, a bias-controlled multiplex PCR. From the authors' description of their analysis: The number of nucleated cells in each sample was estimated from the amplification of reference gene primers within the assay. Sequence reads were collapsed and filtered to measure the absolute abundance of every unique TCRbeta CDR3 rearrangement. Productive Simpson clonality was computed per sample as the square root of Simpson's diversity index over productive rearrangements. TCRdb holds this immuneACCESS table with in-frame rearrangements only. Some clones are missing; in checked studies, unresolved V genes explain under half, and the rest has no known cause. Clone size and the V and J calls come from that table; the DNA yielded D and trimming. The sample table records approximately 54,000 clones; about four fifths of these occur just once. The ten largest clones add up to 5.3% of the sample.

Points on this clone: Its antigen remains undetermined. No base quality information exists; no much larger clone differs at one position.

CDR1 SGHRS and CDR2 YFSETQ are derived from the germline V gene. There are 14 amino acids in the CDR3, from cysteine to phenylalanine inclusive. The retained sequence is limited to the CDR3, 42 bases, with the frame set at the first base. V has 5 bases trimmed and J has 5 bases trimmed; junction bases matching no gene number 5. Each collaborating institution followed its own protocols to collect whole blood in K2EDTA tubes. Collaborator samples were shipped for TCRbeta analysis as frozen whole blood, isolated PBMCs, or DNA extracted from either sample type. This TCR was sampled from a woman aged 55 to 70 with acute or convalescent COVID-19. The material sequenced was peripheral blood. The rearranged segments are TRBV5-1 and TRBJ2-7; TRBD1 agrees with 12 junctional bases. In nucleotides, the sequence is TGCGCCAGCAGACCCGGGACAGGGGGCAACGAGCAGTACTTC. This sequence encodes CASRPGTGGNEQYF.